The 10 T cell receptor beta chains below were found in one sample sequenced in a study of early T cells in non-severe SARS-CoV-2 infection. TCRdb re-called the 5' RACE reads with MiXCR, one entry per CDR3 protein. Here the sample spans about 30,000 distinct CDR3 sequences, roughly 5.6% being singletons. The sample consisted of whole blood. Receptor source: an adult who was a healthcare worker with PCR-confirmed SARS-CoV-2 infection or an uninfected control (not recorded which).

The chain joins TRBV20-1 to TRBJ2-6; D not certain. Germline CDR1 is DFQATT and CDR2 is SNEGSKA (reference sequence). V was clipped by 7 bases and J by 2 bases, with 9 bases between them. The CDR3 is 13 residues long. CDR3 nucleotide sequence: TGCAGTGGCGCCAGCCCTGGGGCCAACGTCCTGACTTTC. The encoded protein is CSGASPGANVLTF.

This clonotype was counted only a few times. This chain joins TRBV7-9 and TRBJ1-3; 8 nucleotides align to TRBD1. The germline V gene has CDR1 SEHNR and CDR2 FQNEAQ (reference sequence). The CDR3 has 15 residues. V gave up 5 bases and J gave up 4 bases; unmatched junction bases: 7. The CDR3 spells CASSNGQGEGNTIYF. CDR3 sequence (DNA): TGTGCCAGCAGCAATGGACAGGGAGAAGGAAACACCATATATTTT.

In this sample, this clonotype turned up many times. The chain is built from TRBV5-1 and TRBJ2-5; TRBD2 aligns across 7 bases. Germline lookup yields CDR1 SGHRS and CDR2 YFSETQ. The CDR3 is made up of 15 amino acids. Trimming at V came to 1 base and at J to 4 bases, leaving 7 bases not matched to a gene. The DNA for the CDR3 is TGCGCCAGCAGCTTGAGTACTAGCGTTGGAGAGACCCAGTACTTC. It is translated as CASSLSTSVGETQYF. The complete variable domain, with remaining parts taken from reference TRBV5-1 and TRBJ2-5, reads KAGVTQTPRYLIKTRGQQVTLSCSPISGHRSVSWYQQTPGQGLQFLFEYFSETQRNKGNFPGRFSGRQFSNSRSEMNVSTLELGDSALYLCASSLSTSVGETQYFGPGTRLLVL.

This clonotype was seen a handful of times. V and J are TRBV6-2 or TRBV6-3 and TRBJ2-1, with 9 positions matching TRBD2. The CDR3 extends over 16 amino acids. Per germline, CDR1 MNHEY and CDR2 SVGEGT. V lost 6 bases and J lost 3; bases outside the gene matches: 9. The CDR3 loop reads CASSSRLAESYNEQFF. The CDR3, as DNA: TGTGCCAGCAGCAGCCGACTAGCGGAGAGCTACAATGAGCAGTTCTTC.

This clonotype was picked up many times. The V and J genes are TRBV11-2 and TRBJ2-2; 8 nucleotides agree with TRBD1. V lost 5 bases and J lost 0; bases outside the gene matches: 11. The CDR3 covers 18 residues. Germline-derived CDR1 and CDR2 are SGHAT and FQNNGV. CDR3 in amino acids: CASSAWTGTPANTGELFF. The CDR3 DNA follows: TGTGCCAGCAGCGCCTGGACAGGGACTCCTGCGAACACCGGGGAGCTGTTTTTT.

There are many counts of this clonotype. The chain is built from TRBV3-1 and TRBJ1-2, with D hard to call. With 2 bases removed from V and 6 bases from J, the gap between germline ends came to 10 bases. Germline V lookup: CDR1 LGHDT, CDR2 YNNKEL (reference sequence). The CDR3 covers 13 residues. CDR3 in amino acids: CASSQNSRDGYTF. The CDR3 bases are TGTGCCAGCAGCCAAAACAGTCGGGATGGCTACACCTTC.

The sample holds many counts of this clonotype. V and J are TRBV12-3 or TRBV12-4 and TRBJ1-1; 10 positions match TRBD1. CDR3 length: 17 amino acids. V dropped 6 bases and J dropped 0; count of bases not matched to a gene: 10. CDR3 coding DNA: TGTGCCAGCAGCCCGGTAGGGGACAGGGGATTGAACACTGAAGCTTTCTTT. It codes for CASSPVGDRGLNTEAFF.

This clonotype was seen ten or more times. The V call is TRBV30, the J call TRBJ2-3; D is undetermined. Germline assignment: CDR1 GTSNPN and CDR2 SVGIG (reference sequence). The germline V and J ends were trimmed by 8 bases and 3 bases, with 12 bases remaining between them. The CDR3 extends over 12 amino acids. The CDR3 protein is CARAGLTDTQYF. CDR3 nucleotides: TGTGCCCGAGCCGGTCTGACAGATACGCAGTATTTT.

This clonotype has ten or more counts. V is TRBV4-2 and J is TRBJ2-7; no reliable D call. Trimming stripped 0 bases from V and 0 bases from J, with 9 bases between. CDR3 length: 15 amino acids. Looked up from germline, CDR1 is LGHNA and CDR2 is YNFKEQ. CDR3 sequence (DNA): TGTGCCAGCAGCCAAGATATAACCTACTCCTACGAGCAGTACTTC. Its translation is CASSQDITYSYEQYF.

This rearrangement joins TRBV3-1 to TRBJ1-1, with D possibly TRBD1 on 5 matching bases. The V gene lost 4 bases and the J gene lost 1 base, with 10 bases spanning the gap. This CDR3 comprises 14 residues. CDR1 is LGHDT, CDR2 YNNKEL, per germline (reference sequence). CDR3 DNA sequence: TGTGCCAGCAGCCGGAAAGGGGCGAACACTGAAGCTTTCTTT. It encodes CASSRKGANTEAFF. Variable domain in full (rest from reference TRBV3-1 and TRBJ1-1): DTAVSQTPKYLVTQMGNDKSIKCEQNLGHDTMYWYKQDSKKFLKIMFSYNNKELIINETVPNRFSPKSPDKAHLNLHINSLELGDSAVYFCASSRKGANTEAFFGQGTRLTVV.